The 4 T cell receptor beta chains in this list originate from one sample, sequenced in a study of blood T cell repertoires in COVID-19. Profiled with immunoSEQ multiplex PCR; TCRdb holds only in-frame clones, not every one. Among under 250,000 clones listed, approximately 80% were seen once. Source material: peripheral blood. Source of these receptors: a man older than 75 with acute or convalescent COVID-19.

This clone appeared a few times. This chain uses TRBV27 with TRBJ1-1, with 8 bases that match TRBD1. J gave up 5 bases and V 3 bases, and 5 bases lay outside the gene matches. CDR1 is MNHEY, CDR2 SMNVEV, per germline (reference sequence). This CDR3 has 14 residues. As DNA, the CDR3 is TGTGCCAGCAGTTTTTCCCGGACAGGGACTGAAGCTTTCTTT. It yields the protein CASSFSRTGTEAFF.

This clone was observed a single time. The rearrangement joins TRBV7-2 to TRBJ1-6; weak D call: TRBD1 (6 bases). In germline, CDR1 is SGHTA, CDR2 FQGNSA. The CDR3 is 14 amino acids. The V end was cut by 5 bases, the J end by 9 bases, with 14 bases between. The CDR3 loop is CASSNGQFPSPLHF. In nucleotides, the CDR3 is TGTGCCAGCAGCAATGGACAGTTTCCTTCACCCCTCCACTTT.

CDR3: CASSDWPSLKGSNQPQHF. Written as DNA, the CDR3 is TGTGCCAGCAGTGATTGGCCCTCGCTGAAGGGGAGCAATCAGCCCCAGCATTTT. The chain has TRBV6-1 and TRBJ1-5; possibly TRBD1 for D (5 bases). There are 18 residues in the CDR3. The V gene's germline CDR1 is MNHNS and CDR2 SASEGT. V was trimmed by 3 bases and J by 1 base, leaving 19 bases between them.

The chain uses TRBV2 and TRBJ2-1; 12 nucleotides agree with TRBD2. From germline, CDR1 is SNHLY and CDR2 FYNNEI. Trimming cost V 6 bases and J 4 bases; bases outside gene matches: 4. The CDR3 runs 15 residues. CDR3: CASRETSGGYNEQFF. CDR3 nucleotides: TGTGCCAGCAGGGAGACTAGCGGGGGATACAATGAGCAGTTCTTC.